These 25 T cell receptor beta chains came from one sample sequenced in a study of blood T cell repertoires in COVID-19 (TCRdb year 2020). Library creation used the immunoSEQ multiplex PCR assay. This is the immuneACCESS table as TCRdb keeps it, with only in-frame sequences that have V and J called. A part of the clones is gone; compared with another copy, unresolved V genes explain less than half, and the rest is unexplained. In this sample the table shows 95,000 to 100,000 clones, around 87% of which occur a single time. Together, the top ten hold 11% of the sample. The specimen sequenced was peripheral blood. Receptors originate from a woman aged 30 to 39 with acute or convalescent COVID-19.

The chain combines TRBV2 with TRBJ1-2; no clear D gene. The V gene's germline CDR1 is SNHLY and CDR2 FYNNEI. With 3 bases removed from V and 3 bases from J, the gap between germline ends came to 8 bases. The CDR3 is 13 residues long. This chain's CDR3 is CASSEVSDYGYTF. The CDR3 nucleotides are TGTGCCAGCAGTGAGGTTAGCGACTATGGCTACACCTTC.

The chain links TRBV28 to TRBJ1-5, with D perhaps matching TRBD1 (6 bases). V shed 7 bases and J shed 0 bases, with 10 bases lying between them. The CDR3 sequence is 14 residues long. Germline CDR1 and CDR2: MDHEN and SYDVKM. The CDR3 DNA reads as TGTGCCAGCAAACAGGGTCATAGCAATCAGCCCCAGCATTTT. Its translation is CASKQGHSNQPQHF.

This chain joins TRBV7-2 and TRBJ1-2; D is uncertain. The germline CDR1 and CDR2 sequences are SGHTA and FQGNSA. The CDR3 sequence is 13 residues long. Trimming shortened V by 10 bases and J by 6 bases, and 18 bases separated the two germline ends. The CDR3 is CATRTNLGDGYTF. DNA for the CDR3: TGTGCCACCCGGACTAACTTGGGTGATGGCTACACCTTC.

By share of the sample, this clone is medium-sized. The chain combines TRBV28 with TRBJ1-6, with unresolved D. Looked up from germline, CDR1 is MDHEN and CDR2 is SYDVKM. There are 17 residues in the CDR3. With 4 bases removed from V and 5 bases from J, the gap between germline ends came to 18 bases. As DNA, the CDR3 is TGTGCCAGCAGTTCCCCTCGGACTGGCAAGGATAATTCACCCCTCCACTTT. It translates to CASSSPRTGKDNSPLHF. Supplemented by reference TRBV28 and TRBJ1-6, the full variable domain reads DVKVTQSSRYLVKRTGEKVFLECVQDMDHENMFWYRQDPGLGLRLIYFSYDVKMKEKGDIPEGYSVSREKKERFSLILESASTNQTSMYLCASSSPRTGKDNSPLHFGNGTRLTVT.

V is TRBV10-2 and J is TRBJ1-1; weak D call: TRBD1 (5 bases). CDR3 length: 15 amino acids. Trimming took 5 bases from V and 0 from J, leaving 13 bases between them. Germline V CDR1 and CDR2: WSHSY, SAAADI. CDR3 protein: CASSSPGGMNTEAFF. The CDR3 nucleotides read TGCGCCAGCAGTTCCCCGGGGGGGATGAACACTGAAGCTTTCTTT.

The V and J genes are TRBV10-3 and TRBJ2-1; D possibly corresponds to TRBD2 (5 bases). V dropped 2 bases and J dropped 3 bases, with 5 bases sitting between them. This CDR3 is 13 amino acids long. CDR1 and CDR2 (germline): ENHRY, SYGVKD. The CDR3 sequence: CAISERGYNEQFF. The CDR3 coding sequence is TGTGCCATCAGTGAGCGGGGCTACAATGAGCAGTTCTTC.

The rearrangement joins TRBV6-5 to TRBJ1-5, with 7 positions matching TRBD1. Trimming took 5 bases from V and 6 from J; bases not matched to a gene: 7. The CDR3 is 14 amino acids. Germline-derived CDR1 and CDR2 are MNHEY and SVGAGI. The CDR3 loop reads CASSPRQGGQPQHF. The DNA for the CDR3 is TGTGCCAGCAGTCCCCGACAGGGTGGTCAGCCCCAGCATTTT.

This clone appeared once. The DNA of the CDR3 is TGTGCCAGCAGCCCCGGGACTAGCGGGGGGGCATGGGATACGCAGTATTTT. The encoded protein is CASSPGTSGGAWDTQYF. The rearrangement joins TRBV11-2 to TRBJ2-3; 16 nucleotides line up with TRBD2. V dropped 5 bases and J dropped 6; count of bases not matched to a gene: 8. The CDR3 totals 17 residues. Germline CDR1 is SGHAT and CDR2 is FQNNGV.

This clone showed up just once. This rearrangement joins TRBV18 to TRBJ1-5; 8 positions match TRBD1. Germline loops: CDR1 KGHSH, CDR2 LQKENI. The CDR3 is 14 residues long. V lost 4 bases, J lost 6 bases, and 5 bases stayed unmatched. The CDR3 region has the DNA TGTGCCAGCTCACGCAGGGGGCGCAGTCAGCCCCAGCATTTT. Amino acids: CASSRRGRSQPQHF.

V is TRBV10-3 and J is TRBJ2-7, with a weak D call TRBD1 (6 bases). The CDR3 has 13 amino acids. CDR1 and CDR2 from the germline V gene are ENHRY and SYGVKD. Trimming removed 10 bases from V and 7 bases from J, with 20 bases in between. CDR3 DNA: TGTGCCACACGGGGAACAGGGTTTTGGGAGCAGTACTTC. It codes for CATRGTGFWEQYF.

This clone was detected once. The sample carries other DNA sequences with the same CDR3. V and J are TRBV28 and TRBJ1-1; 9 nucleotides line up with TRBD1. The V gene end was trimmed by 3 bases and the J gene end by 1 base; junction bases not matched to a gene: 0. This CDR3 contains 14 residues. Germline lookup yields CDR1 MDHEN and CDR2 SYDVKM. DNA for the CDR3: TGTGCCAGCAGTTTGGGACAGGGGAACACTGAAGCTTTCTTT. It is translated as CASSLGQGNTEAFF.

The chain couples TRBV5-4 to TRBJ2-1; 12 nucleotides match TRBD2. The CDR3 extends over 16 amino acids. The germline V gene has CDR1 SGHNT and CDR2 YYREEE (reference sequence). After removal of 4 bases from V and 6 bases from J, the junction contained 8 bases not matched to a gene. The CDR3 bases are TGTGCCAGCAGCCCAGGGACTAGCGGGCGGGTCAATGAGCAGTTCTTC. Encoded protein: CASSPGTSGRVNEQFF.

The chain is built from TRBV2 and TRBJ2-1, with a weak D call TRBD2 (5 bases). The V gene lost 7 bases and the J gene lost 5 bases, with 12 bases spanning the gap. Germline-derived CDR1 and CDR2 are SNHLY and FYNNEI. This CDR3 contains 13 residues. DNA for the CDR3: TGTGCCAGCATCCAGGAGGCAAACAATGAGCAGTTCTTC. Protein: CASIQEANNEQFF.

V gene TRBV7-3 combines with J gene TRBJ1-1; D uncertain. Germline loops: CDR1 SGHTA, CDR2 FQGTGA. V was pared by 5 bases and J by 1 base, with 11 bases between. The CDR3 spans 14 residues. The CDR3 spells CASSATGGNTEAFF. CDR3 bases: TGTGCCAGCAGCGCGACGGGTGGGAACACTGAAGCTTTCTTT.

This chain links TRBV4-1 with TRBJ1-1, with D unresolved. This CDR3 is 15 amino acids long. V shed 4 bases and J shed 1 base, with 13 bases lying between them. The germline gives CDR1 MGHRA, CDR2 YSYEKL. CDR3 amino acids: CASSLTSGKNTEAFF. The CDR3 DNA is TGCGCCAGCAGCCTTACCTCGGGGAAGAACACTGAAGCTTTCTTT.

This chain uses TRBV6-6 with TRBJ1-1; maybe TRBD1 (5 bases). The CDR3 sequence is 13 residues long. Germline CDR1 MNHNY, CDR2 SVGAGI (reference sequence). Trimming left V 5 bases short and J 10 bases short, with 17 bases between. The CDR3 region is CASSQEGTLRAFF. The CDR3 DNA sequence: TGTGCCAGCAGTCAGGAGGGGACCTTAAGAGCTTTCTTT.

This clone was picked up a small number of times. The V and J genes are TRBV5-1 and TRBJ2-1; the match to TRBD2 covers 8 bases. J gave up 6 bases and V 4 bases, and 9 bases lay outside the gene matches. The CDR3 totals 15 residues. Germline CDR1 is SGHRS and CDR2 is YFSETQ. CDR3 sequence: CASSGIGLAGNEQFF. The CDR3 DNA follows: TGCGCCAGCAGCGGGATCGGACTAGCAGGCAATGAGCAGTTCTTC.

This chain connects TRBV6-5 to TRBJ2-7; 7 nucleotides agree with TRBD2. With 1 base clipped from V and 3 bases from J, the junction kept 6 bases outside the gene matches. The CDR3 totals 15 residues. CDR1 and CDR2 (germline): MNHEY, SVGAGI. The CDR3 here is CASSYWGGLNYEQYF. The CDR3 nucleotides read TGTGCCAGCAGTTACTGGGGGGGTCTAAACTACGAGCAGTACTTC.

About this clone: One end of the junction is discordant with germline, which a read error may explain. The gene calls are TRBV29-1 and TRBJ1-2; D gene unclear. Germline V CDR1 and CDR2: SQVTM, ANQGSEA. This CDR3 comprises 11 residues. CDR3 in DNA: TGCAGCGTTGTACGGACTGGCTACGAGGGCTTC. Protein product: CSVVRTGYEGF.

The V gene is TRBV25-1, the J gene TRBJ2-4; 7 nucleotides match TRBD2. The germline V gene encodes CDR1 MGHDK and CDR2 SYGVNS. Trimming took 1 base from V and 9 from J; bases not matched to a gene: 9. This CDR3 has 15 residues. This CDR3 reads CASSEFGSGRGIQYF. CDR3 sequence (DNA): TGTGCCAGCAGTGAATTTGGGTCAGGGAGGGGCATTCAGTACTTC.

The V call is TRBV6-5, the J call TRBJ1-2, with 7 bases that match TRBD1. The CDR3 loop spans 15 amino acids. Germline values: CDR1 MNHEY, CDR2 SVGAGI. V trimming: 0 bases; J trimming: 2 bases; junction bases outside the gene matches: 3. The CDR3 loop reads CASSYSATGNYGYTF. The CDR3 nucleotides are TGTGCCAGCAGTTACTCGGCGACAGGGAACTATGGCTACACCTTC.

V is TRBV13 and J is TRBJ2-7; D gene uncertain. This CDR3 has 14 amino acids. Germline V CDR1 and CDR2: PRHDT, FYEKMQ (reference sequence). V lost 3 bases and J lost 6, with 15 bases in between. The CDR3, as DNA: TGTGCCAGCAGCTTGGGTAGCCCCATTCGCGAGCAGTACTTC. Translation gives CASSLGSPIREQYF.

This chain uses TRBV12-5 with TRBJ1-4, with a weak D call TRBD1 (5 bases). The CDR3 has 15 residues. The germline CDR1 and CDR2 sequences are LGHNT and FRNRAP. Trimming shortened V by 3 bases and J by 5 bases, and 13 bases separated the two germline ends. The CDR3 DNA reads TGTGCTAGTGGTTTAGCTGACAGAAGAAATGAAAAACTGTTTTTT. This sequence encodes CASGLADRRNEKLFF.

The V gene is TRBV6-5, the J gene TRBJ2-2; TRBD2 matches 9 bases. V lost 6 bases, J lost 3 bases, and 5 bases stayed unmatched. Germline CDR1 is MNHEY and CDR2 is SVGAGI. The CDR3 length is 15 residues. Written as DNA, the CDR3 is TGTGCCAGCAGCGAGGGACTAGCACACACCGGGGAGCTGTTTTTT. The encoded protein is CASSEGLAHTGELFF.

This chain connects TRBV10-2 to TRBJ1-6, with 9 bases fitting TRBD1. V gave up 2 bases and J gave up 9 bases; unmatched junction bases: 11. Germline loops: CDR1 WSHSY, CDR2 SAAADI. This CDR3 has 17 residues. The CDR3 spells CASSELQNRQGGSPLHF. CDR3 bases: TGCGCCAGCAGTGAGCTTCAAAATCGACAGGGGGGTTCACCCCTCCACTTT.